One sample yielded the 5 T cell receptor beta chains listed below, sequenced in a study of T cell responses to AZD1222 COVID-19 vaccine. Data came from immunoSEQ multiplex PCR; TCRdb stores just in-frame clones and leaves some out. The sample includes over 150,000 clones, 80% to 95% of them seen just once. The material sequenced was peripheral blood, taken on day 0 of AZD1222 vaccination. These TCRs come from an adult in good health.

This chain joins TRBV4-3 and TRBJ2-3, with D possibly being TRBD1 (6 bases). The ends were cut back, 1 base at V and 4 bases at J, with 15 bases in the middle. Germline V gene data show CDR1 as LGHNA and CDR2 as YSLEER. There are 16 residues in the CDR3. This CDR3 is CASSQGLQGDSDTQYF. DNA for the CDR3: TGCGCCAGCAGCCAAGGATTACAGGGTGATTCAGATACGCAGTATTTT.

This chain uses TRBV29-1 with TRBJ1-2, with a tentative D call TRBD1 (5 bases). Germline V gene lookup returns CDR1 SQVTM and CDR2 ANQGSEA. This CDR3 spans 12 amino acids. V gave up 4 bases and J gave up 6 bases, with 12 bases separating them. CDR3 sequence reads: CSVGDSGHGYTF. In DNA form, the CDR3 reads TGCAGCGTTGGCGACAGTGGGCATGGCTACACCTTC. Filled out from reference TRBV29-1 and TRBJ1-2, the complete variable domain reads SAVISQKPSRDICQRGTSLTIQCQVDSQVTMMFWYRQQPGQSLTLIATANQGSEATYESGFVIDKFPISRPNLTFSTLTVSNMSPEDSSIYLCSVGDSGHGYTFGSGTRLTVV.

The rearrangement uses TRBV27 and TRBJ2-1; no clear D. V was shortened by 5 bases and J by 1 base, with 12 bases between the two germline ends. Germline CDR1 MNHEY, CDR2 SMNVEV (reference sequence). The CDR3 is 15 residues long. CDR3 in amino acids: CASSPQSSSYNEQFF. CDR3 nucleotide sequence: TGTGCCAGCAGTCCCCAGAGTAGTTCCTACAATGAGCAGTTCTTC.

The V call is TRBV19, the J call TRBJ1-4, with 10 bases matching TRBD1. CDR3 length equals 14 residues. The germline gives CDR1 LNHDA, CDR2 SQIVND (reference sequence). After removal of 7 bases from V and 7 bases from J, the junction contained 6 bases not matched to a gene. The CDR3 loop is CASKTGGVGEKLFF. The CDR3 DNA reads TGTGCCAGTAAGACAGGGGGCGTCGGTGAAAAACTGTTTTTT.

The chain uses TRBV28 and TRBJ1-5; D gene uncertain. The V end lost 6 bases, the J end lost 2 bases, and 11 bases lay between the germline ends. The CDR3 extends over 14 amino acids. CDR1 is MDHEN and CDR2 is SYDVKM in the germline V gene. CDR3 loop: CASSPDRGNQPQHF. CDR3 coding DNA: TGTGCCAGCAGCCCGGACCGGGGCAATCAGCCCCAGCATTTT.